The 14 T cell receptor beta chains below were found in one sample sequenced in a study of T cells after yellow fever vaccination. TCRdb passed the 5' RACE reads through MiXCR, listing each CDR3 protein once. Here the sample spans around 320,000 distinct CDR3 sequences, 7.5% to 9.5% being singletons. The source was CD4+ T cells sorted from PBMCs, collected 5 days after the yellow fever booster vaccination. The origin of the receptors is a man between 18 and 29 years old who received the YFV17D yellow fever vaccine.

This clonotype came up many times. The chain employs TRBV7-2 and TRBJ2-3, with a tentative D call TRBD2 (6 bases). Germline-derived CDR1 and CDR2 are SGHTA and FQGNSA. The V end lost 1 base, the J end lost 4 bases, and 12 bases lay between the germline ends. The CDR3 runs 15 residues. Here the CDR3 DNA reads TGTGCCAGCAGCTTAGGGGCGGGGTTGGCAGATACGCAGTATTTT. Translated: CASSLGAGLADTQYF.

The chain combines TRBV6-2 or TRBV6-3 with TRBJ2-2; tentative D call: TRBD2 (5 bases). The germline gives CDR1 MNHEY, CDR2 SVGEGT. The CDR3 totals 14 residues. Trimming removed 11 bases from V and 4 bases from J, with 17 bases in between. CDR3 sequence (DNA): TGTGCCGCCTCCGGGGTGACCGGCACCGGGGAGCTGTTTTTT. Translating gives CAASGVTGTGELFF.

The chain recombines TRBV7-2 with TRBJ1-2; 7 nucleotides match TRBD1. The germline V gene has CDR1 SGHTA and CDR2 FQGNSA. The CDR3 is made up of 16 amino acids. The trim removed 3 bases at V and 0 bases at J, leaving 7 bases unmatched. CDR3 in amino acids: CASSFGPGQPNYGYTF. The CDR3 DNA is TGTGCCAGCAGCTTCGGACCGGGACAGCCTAACTATGGCTACACCTTC.

This clonotype was found many times. This chain connects TRBV5-1 to TRBJ2-5, with a tentative D call TRBD1 (6 bases). With 0 bases removed from V and 5 bases from J, the gap between germline ends came to 14 bases. This CDR3 is built from 15 residues. Looked up from germline, CDR1 is SGHRS and CDR2 is YFSETQ. In DNA, the CDR3 is TGCGCCAGCAGCTTGGGCCAGGGGCGTTCGGAGACCCAGTACTTC. Protein: CASSLGQGRSETQYF.

Only a few counts were recorded for this clonotype. The V and J genes are TRBV7-9 and TRBJ2-3; D perhaps matches TRBD2 (6 bases). V was cut by 10 bases and J by 4 bases, with 15 bases left in between. CDR3 length: 13 residues. CDR1 is SEHNR and CDR2 is FQNEAQ in the germline V gene (reference sequence). The CDR3 reads CATQTGGSDTQYF. The CDR3 DNA reads as TGTGCCACCCAAACTGGGGGGTCAGATACGCAGTATTTT. The complete variable domain, with remaining parts taken from reference TRBV7-9 and TRBJ2-3, reads DTGVSQNPRHKITKRGQNVTFRCDPISEHNRLYWYRQTLGQGPEFLTYFQNEAQLEKSRLLSDRFSAERPKGSFSTLEIQRTEQGDSAMYLCATQTGGSDTQYFGPGTRLTVL.

This clonotype showed up many times. This chain joins TRBV12-3 or TRBV12-4 and TRBJ2-7, with D maybe TRBD1 (6 bases). V was pared by 6 bases and J by 6 bases, with 18 bases between. The CDR3 is 14 amino acids. This CDR3 is CASSIQGSEREQYF. In DNA, the CDR3 is TGTGCCAGCAGCATACAGGGATCTGAGCGCGAGCAGTACTTC.

The sample holds many counts of this clonotype. The chain is built from TRBV5-1 and TRBJ2-7; D remains ambiguous. Per the germline V gene, CDR1 is SGHRS and CDR2 is YFSETQ. CDR3 length equals 15 residues. The V end lost 5 bases, the J end lost 12 bases, and 27 bases lay between the germline ends. The CDR3 protein is CASSSGPAGPSTWYV. The DNA for the CDR3 is TGCGCCAGCAGTTCCGGACCCGCCGGGCCTTCAACTTGGTACGTC.

The rearrangement links TRBV19 to TRBJ2-5; 10 bases are shared with TRBD1. V was pared by 1 base and J by 7 bases, with 6 bases of the junction left unmatched. Germline V gene data show CDR1 as LNHDA and CDR2 as SQIVND (reference sequence). CDR3 size: 15 residues. The CDR3 sequence is CASSIAGTGAGTQYF. CDR3 nucleotide sequence: TGTGCCAGTAGTATAGCCGGGACAGGGGCAGGGACCCAGTACTTC.

This clonotype has a count of ten or more. DNA for the CDR3: TGTGCCAGCAGCTTAATGGGACAGCCAAATGAAAAACTGTTTTTT. Encoded protein: CASSLMGQPNEKLFF. The chain combines TRBV7-2 with TRBJ1-4; 7 bases agree with TRBD1. Germline CDR1 SGHTA, CDR2 FQGNSA. Losses at the gene ends were 2 bases for V and 5 bases for J; bases not matched to a gene: 5. This CDR3 spans 15 amino acids.

This clonotype has a count of ten or more. The chain couples TRBV3-1 to TRBJ2-1; 11 bases fit TRBD2. Trimming cost V 8 bases and J 6 bases; bases outside gene matches: 3. The germline gives CDR1 LGHDT, CDR2 YNNKEL (reference sequence). The CDR3 runs 13 residues. DNA of the CDR3: TGTGCCAGCTCACTAGCGGGGGCCAATGAGCAGTTCTTC. Translation: CASSLAGANEQFF.

This chain links TRBV12-5 with TRBJ1-1; TRBD1 agrees at 7 bases. Germline CDR1 reads LGHNT; CDR2 reads FRNRAP. The CDR3 totals 13 residues. After removal of 4 bases from V and 7 bases from J, the junction contained 6 bases not matched to a gene. CDR3: CASGWGTASEAFF. The CDR3 DNA reads as TGTGCTAGTGGTTGGGGGACAGCCAGTGAAGCTTTCTTT.

This clonotype was seen more than once but under ten times. The rearrangement joins TRBV6-1 to TRBJ1-2; perhaps TRBD1 as D (5 bases). Per the germline V gene, CDR1 is MNHNS and CDR2 is SASEGT. V shed 6 bases and J shed 2 bases, with 16 bases lying between them. CDR3 length: 15 amino acids. CDR3 amino acids: CASREGRERNYGYTF. The DNA of the CDR3 is TGTGCCAGCAGGGAGGGGCGGGAGAGGAACTATGGCTACACCTTC.

This clonotype was found many times. CDR3 residues: CASSLVGGLSNQPQHF. The CDR3 nucleotides read TGTGCCAGCAGCTTGGTTGGGGGCCTGAGCAATCAGCCCCAGCATTTT. The V and J genes are TRBV5-5 and TRBJ1-5, with a possible D match to TRBD1 (6 bases). The CDR3 sequence is 16 residues long. V was shortened by 0 bases and J by 1 base, with 11 bases between the two germline ends. CDR1 is SGHKS, CDR2 YYEKEE, per germline (reference sequence).

This chain connects TRBV5-6 to TRBJ1-6, with TRBD1 matching 7 bases. Germline lookup yields CDR1 SGHDT and CDR2 YYEEEE. This CDR3 has 18 residues. The V and J ends lost 4 bases and 6 bases, in that order; junction bases with no gene match: 16. In DNA form, the CDR3 reads TGTGCCAGCAGCCTCGCCGAAAACCTCGGACAGGTTAATTCACCCCTCCACTTT. Its protein is CASSLAENLGQVNSPLHF.